This T cell receptor (beta chain) was identified in a study of somatic mutations in cytotoxic T cells in rheumatoid arthritis. The V end was cut by 6 bases, the J end by 4 bases, with 13 bases between. The CDR3 is made up of 14 amino acids. Looked up from germline, CDR1 is MDHEN and CDR2 is SYDVKM. For this clone: The antigen is not known.

General study findings and limits: There were about an eighth of the roughly 65 patients in whom the largest CD8+ clone exceeded 20% of CD8+ cells.

By positive magnetic bead selection, CD4+ and CD8+ cells were isolated, and their purity was checked by flow cytometry. Clones were sequenced by immunoSEQ multiplex PCR, and TCRdb holds only the in-frame ones, with some missing. The sample has 15,000 to 20,000 clones; around four fifths are singletons. Sequencing was done on a sample of CD8+ T cells sorted from blood. This chain links TRBV28 with TRBJ2-1, with D tentatively TRBD1 (6 bases). The source of this sequence is an adult with rheumatoid arthritis. CDR3 region: CASRTGTLYNEQFF. DNA of the CDR3: TGTGCCAGCAGAACTGGGACACTTTACAATGAGCAGTTCTTC.